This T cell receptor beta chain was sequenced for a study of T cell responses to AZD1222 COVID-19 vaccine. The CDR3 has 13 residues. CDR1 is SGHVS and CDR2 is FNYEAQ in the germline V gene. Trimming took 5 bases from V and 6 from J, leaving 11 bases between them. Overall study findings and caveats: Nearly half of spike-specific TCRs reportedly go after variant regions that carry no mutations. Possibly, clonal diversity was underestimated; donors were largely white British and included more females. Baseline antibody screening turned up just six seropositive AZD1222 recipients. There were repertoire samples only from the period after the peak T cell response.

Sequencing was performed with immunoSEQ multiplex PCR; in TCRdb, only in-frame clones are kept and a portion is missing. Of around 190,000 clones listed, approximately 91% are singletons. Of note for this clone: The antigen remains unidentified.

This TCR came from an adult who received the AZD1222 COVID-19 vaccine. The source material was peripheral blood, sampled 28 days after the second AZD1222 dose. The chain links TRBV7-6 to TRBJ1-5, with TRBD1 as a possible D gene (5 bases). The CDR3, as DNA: TGTGCCAGCAGCCCGGGGGAGGGTCAGCCCCAGCATTTT. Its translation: CASSPGEGQPQHF.